This record concerns one T cell receptor (beta chain) sequence. The CDR3 extends over 15 amino acids. V lost 5 bases to trimming and J lost 2 bases; unmatched junction nucleotides: 6. Germline V gene sequence: CDR1 SGHNT, CDR2 YENEEA. The source of the sample is a study of blood T cell repertoires in COVID-19. Study information: Sources were T cells, B-cell-depleted T cells, or PBMCs; the material itself was cDNA or gDNA.

Generated by immunoSEQ multiplex PCR, the TCRdb table keeps only in-frame clones and is missing some. In the table there are about 7,000 clones, approximately 88% of which are singletons. Material for sequencing was peripheral blood. The sequence was obtained from a human donor in a cohort sampled during active COVID-19. The rearrangement joins TRBV11-3 to TRBJ2-1, with TRBD2 identical over 7 bases. CDR3 region: CASSVLAPPYNEQFF. The CDR3 region has the DNA TGTGCCAGCAGCGTACTAGCGCCCCCCTACAATGAGCAGTTCTTC.